These T cell receptor beta chains were read from a single sample in a study of immune evolution from preneoplasia to lung adenocarcinoma. Clones were read by immunoSEQ multiplex PCR, and TCRdb kept only the in-frame ones, dropping some. The sample consists of about 4,000 clones, about three quarters of them appearing once. The sequenced material came from FFPE minimally invasive lung adenocarcinoma tissue. The receptors were sampled from a person aged 65 to 85 with lung adenocarcinoma. CDR3s include the opening cysteine and the closing phenylalanine or tryptophan. D genes are given only for firm matches. Size is omitted from some rows. Given values are once, few, many or a class for expanded clones.

j_call: TRBJ1-5
clone_size: -
v_call: TRBV18
d_call: -
cdr3_nt: TGTGCCAGCTCGCTGCAGATCGGTAGCAATCAGCCCCAGCATTTT
cdr3_aa: CASSLQIGSNQPQHF

j_call: TRBJ1-2
clone_size: -
v_call: TRBV29-1
d_call: -
cdr3_nt: TGCAGCGTCACGGGACCCTATGGATATGGCTACACCTTC
cdr3_aa: CSVTGPYGYGYTF

j_call: TRBJ1-5
clone_size: -
v_call: TRBV9
d_call: -
cdr3_nt: TGTGCCAGCAGCGTAGGAACAGGAGACAATCAGCCCCAGCATTTT
cdr3_aa: CASSVGTGDNQPQHF

j_call: TRBJ2-3
clone_size: -
v_call: TRBV6-1
d_call: -
cdr3_nt: TGTGCCAGCAGTGATGTTGTCGGGGCCCGGCAGACAGATACGCAGTATTTT
cdr3_aa: CASSDVVGARQTDTQYF

j_call: TRBJ2-3
clone_size: -
v_call: TRBV4-1
d_call: -
cdr3_nt: TGCGCCAGCAGCCCCTCATGGAGCTCAAGCACAGATACGCAGTATTTT
cdr3_aa: CASSPSWSSSTDTQYF

j_call: TRBJ1-4
clone_size: -
v_call: TRBV30
d_call: -
cdr3_nt: TGTGCCTGGAGCAGACCCTTGAATGAAAAACTGTTTTTT
cdr3_aa: CAWSRPLNEKLFF

j_call: TRBJ2-7
clone_size: once
v_call: TRBV6-5
d_call: -
cdr3_nt: TGTGCCAGCAGTTATGCAACTCCCTTAATAGACGAGCAGTACTTC
cdr3_aa: CASSYATPLIDEQYF

j_call: TRBJ1-2
clone_size: -
v_call: TRBV4-2
d_call: -
cdr3_nt: TGTGCCAGCAGCCAAGATTCAACAGGCAACTATGGCTACACCTTC
cdr3_aa: CASSQDSTGNYGYTF

j_call: TRBJ2-3
clone_size: -
v_call: TRBV7-9
d_call: -
cdr3_nt: TGTGCCAGCAGCAAGGACCCTATTGATACGCAGTATTTT
cdr3_aa: CASSKDPIDTQYF

j_call: TRBJ1-2
clone_size: -
v_call: TRBV7-9
d_call: -
cdr3_nt: TGTGCCAGCAGCTCCCTGGACAGCGCAAGCGCCCTTAACTATGGCTACACCTTC
cdr3_aa: CASSSLDSASALNYGYTF

j_call: TRBJ2-4
clone_size: -
v_call: TRBV19
d_call: -
cdr3_nt: TGTGCCAGTAGTATAGGCGGCAGTAAAAGGAACATTCAGTACTTC
cdr3_aa: CASSIGGSKRNIQYF

j_call: TRBJ1-5
clone_size: -
v_call: TRBV4-1
d_call: -
cdr3_nt: TGCGCCAGCAGCAGGGGTGTCGGTAATCAGCCCCAGCATTTT
cdr3_aa: CASSRGVGNQPQHF

j_call: TRBJ2-7
clone_size: -
v_call: TRBV9
d_call: -
cdr3_nt: TGTGCCAGCAGCCCCCAACAGGGCAGCGAGCAGTACTTC
cdr3_aa: CASSPQQGSEQYF

j_call: TRBJ1-5
clone_size: -
v_call: TRBV25-1
d_call: -
cdr3_nt: TGTGCCAGCAGTGAATGGGGGGGAGATCAGCCCCAGCATTTT
cdr3_aa: CASSEWGGDQPQHF

j_call: TRBJ2-1
clone_size: -
v_call: TRBV18
d_call: -
cdr3_nt: TGTGCCAGCTCACAATCAGGGGTCGCGGGTGAGCAGTTCTTC
cdr3_aa: CASSQSGVAGEQFF

j_call: TRBJ2-4
clone_size: once
v_call: TRBV4-1
d_call: TRBD1
cdr3_nt: TGCGCCAGCAGCCAAGACCCGGACAGGGCCAGAAACATTCAGTACTTC
cdr3_aa: CASSQDPDRARNIQYF

j_call: TRBJ2-1
clone_size: -
v_call: TRBV9
d_call: TRBD1
cdr3_nt: TGTGCCAGCAGCGTAGTGGGACAGGGCTACAATGAGCAGTTCTTC
cdr3_aa: CASSVVGQGYNEQFF

j_call: TRBJ2-7
clone_size: -
v_call: TRBV7-2
d_call: TRBD2
cdr3_nt: TGTGCCAGCAGCTTATGGACTAGCGGGGGGGGATACGAGCAGTACTTC
cdr3_aa: CASSLWTSGGGYEQYF

j_call: TRBJ2-5
clone_size: -
v_call: TRBV30
d_call: TRBD2
cdr3_nt: TGTGCCTGGAGTGTCGGGGGGGTTTCAGAGACCCAGTACTTC
cdr3_aa: CAWSVGGVSETQYF

j_call: TRBJ1-4
clone_size: once
v_call: TRBV18
d_call: -
cdr3_nt: TGTGCCAGCTCATTCACCGGGACATATGCAACTAATGAAAAACTGTTTTTT
cdr3_aa: CASSFTGTYATNEKLFF

j_call: TRBJ2-1
clone_size: -
v_call: TRBV7-9
d_call: TRBD2
cdr3_nt: TGTGCCAGCAGCGCCCTAGCGGGAGTCTACAATGAGCAGTTCTTC
cdr3_aa: CASSALAGVYNEQFF

j_call: TRBJ1-1
clone_size: -
v_call: TRBV4-1
d_call: -
cdr3_nt: TGCGCCAGCAGCCAAGAAGGGGCGGTGAACACTGAAGCTTTCTTT
cdr3_aa: CASSQEGAVNTEAFF

j_call: TRBJ1-1
clone_size: -
v_call: TRBV27
d_call: -
cdr3_nt: TGTGCCAGCAACCCTCAGGGGCTCGGAACTGAAGCTTTCTTT
cdr3_aa: CASNPQGLGTEAFF

j_call: TRBJ2-3
clone_size: -
v_call: TRBV6-4
d_call: TRBD1
cdr3_nt: TGTGCCAGCAGTCTGAGACAGGGGGCGAGCACAGATACGCAGTATTTT
cdr3_aa: CASSLRQGASTDTQYF

j_call: TRBJ1-6
clone_size: -
v_call: TRBV7-8
d_call: -
cdr3_nt: TGTGCCAGCAGCTACAGGGAAATTTCACCCCTCCACTTT
cdr3_aa: CASSYREISPLHF

j_call: TRBJ2-1
clone_size: -
v_call: TRBV7-9
d_call: -
cdr3_nt: TGTGCCAGCAGCTTTGTCCTCAATCAGCAGTTCTTC
cdr3_aa: CASSFVLNQQFF

j_call: TRBJ2-3
clone_size: -
v_call: TRBV4-2
d_call: TRBD2
cdr3_nt: TGTGCCAGCAGCCAAGGACGGGAGGGACACACAGATACGCAGTATTTT
cdr3_aa: CASSQGREGHTDTQYF

j_call: TRBJ2-3
clone_size: -
v_call: TRBV7-9
d_call: -
cdr3_nt: TGTGCCAGCAGCCCTCACCGGGGTGGAAGTCCGGTAAATACGCAGTATTTT
cdr3_aa: CASSPHRGGSPVNTQYF

j_call: TRBJ1-2
clone_size: -
v_call: TRBV4-2
d_call: TRBD1
cdr3_nt: TGTGCCAGCAGCGAGACAGGGGTTGGCTATGGCTACACCTTC
cdr3_aa: CASSETGVGYGYTF

j_call: TRBJ1-4
clone_size: -
v_call: TRBV7-6
d_call: -
cdr3_nt: TGTGCCAGCAGCTTGTCCAGGGCAACTAATGAAAAACTGTTTTTT
cdr3_aa: CASSLSRATNEKLFF

j_call: TRBJ2-7
clone_size: -
v_call: TRBV19
d_call: -
cdr3_nt: TGTGCCAGCAGCAGGGACTACGAGCAGTACTTC
cdr3_aa: CASSRDYEQYF

j_call: TRBJ2-6
clone_size: once
v_call: TRBV18
d_call: -
cdr3_nt: TGTGCCAGCTCACCCGAGTCTGGGGCCAACGTCCTGACTTTC
cdr3_aa: CASSPESGANVLTF

j_call: TRBJ1-1
clone_size: once
v_call: TRBV4-1
d_call: -
cdr3_nt: TGCGCCAGCAGCCAAGGGACGCCCTCTGAAGGGACTGAAGCTTTCTTT
cdr3_aa: CASSQGTPSEGTEAFF

j_call: TRBJ2-1
clone_size: -
v_call: TRBV9
d_call: TRBD2
cdr3_nt: TGTGCCAGCAGCGGTAGCGGGAGGGCGTTCAATGAGCAGTTCTTC
cdr3_aa: CASSGSGRAFNEQFF

j_call: TRBJ2-7
clone_size: -
v_call: TRBV10-1
d_call: -
cdr3_nt: TGCGCCAGCAGTGATGGCGCGTCGGGAACCTACGAGCAGTACTTC
cdr3_aa: CASSDGASGTYEQYF

j_call: TRBJ2-7
clone_size: -
v_call: TRBV5-1
d_call: -
cdr3_nt: TGCGCCAGCAGCCGGGAGCTCGAGAAGGGAGAGCAGTACTTC
cdr3_aa: CASSRELEKGEQYF

j_call: TRBJ2-2
clone_size: -
v_call: TRBV7-2
d_call: -
cdr3_nt: TGTGCCAGCAGCCTAGCCGGTAACACCGGGGAGCTGTTTTTT
cdr3_aa: CASSLAGNTGELFF

j_call: TRBJ1-2
clone_size: -
v_call: TRBV5-1
d_call: TRBD1
cdr3_nt: TGCGCCAGCAGCCCCTCCGCGACAGGGACCTATGGCTACACCTTC
cdr3_aa: CASSPSATGTYGYTF